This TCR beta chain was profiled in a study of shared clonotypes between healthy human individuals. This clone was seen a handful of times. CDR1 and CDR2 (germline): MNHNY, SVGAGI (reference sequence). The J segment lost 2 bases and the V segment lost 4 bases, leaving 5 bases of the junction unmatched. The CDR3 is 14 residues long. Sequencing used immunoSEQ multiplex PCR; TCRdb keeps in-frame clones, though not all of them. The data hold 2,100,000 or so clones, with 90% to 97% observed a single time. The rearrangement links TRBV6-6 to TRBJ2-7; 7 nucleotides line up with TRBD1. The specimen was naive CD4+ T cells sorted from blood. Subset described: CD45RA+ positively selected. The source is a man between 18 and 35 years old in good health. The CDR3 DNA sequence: TGTGCCAGCAGTTTCGACAGGGCCGCCTACGAGCAGTACTTC. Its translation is CASSFDRAAYEQYF.